This T cell receptor beta chain was documented in a study of T cells in Graves' hyperthyroidism and ophthalmopathy. Whole-study results and caveats: Blood also contained most expanded thyroid clonotypes above 0.001.

The investigators amplified TCR beta CDR3 regions from RNA transcripts. Carried out on the TCR CDR3, a first-round RT-PCR used the HTBI primer set. TCRdb analysed the multiplex PCR reads with MiXCR anew, one entry per CDR3 protein. The sample contains about 360,000 distinct CDR3 sequences, roughly 13% of which appear only once. This clonotype was counted at least ten times. Its antigen is not identified. V dropped 5 bases and J dropped 5; count of bases not matched to a gene: 8. Germline assignment: CDR1 LGHDT and CDR2 YNNKEL (reference sequence). The CDR3 sequence is 16 residues long. J is TRBJ2-3 and V is TRBV3-1; 12 bases align to TRBD2. The sequence came from a woman aged 18-29 years with Graves' hyperthyroidism. Sequenced input: blood. DNA for the CDR3: TGTGCCAGCAGCTCCAGACTAGCGGGGGCCGAAGATACGCAGTATTTT. Protein sequence: CASSSRLAGAEDTQYF.